A single sample gave rise to the 27 T cell receptor beta chains below, sequenced in a study of CD8 T cells in Susac syndrome. Roughly 0.45 to 1 ug RNA was reverse transcribed with random hexamers. TCRdb used MiXCR to reprocess the immunoSEQ multiplex PCR reads, holding one entry per CDR3 protein. Of about 140,000 distinct CDR3 sequences listed, roughly 94% are singletons. The source material was CD4+ T cells from PBMCs. The origin of the receptors is a human donor with Susac syndrome.

This sequence joins TRBV4-1 and TRBJ2-6, with D possibly matching TRBD2 (5 bases). Trimming left V 0 bases short and J 0 bases short, with 12 bases between. CDR1 is MGHRA, CDR2 YSYEKL, per germline. The CDR3 length is 18 residues. The chain's CDR3 is CASSQDEGSHSGANVLTF. Written as DNA, the CDR3 is TGCGCCAGCAGCCAAGATGAGGGCTCTCACTCTGGGGCCAACGTCCTGACTTTC.

The J gene is TRBJ1-2, the V gene TRBV2, with no clear D. Germline assignment: CDR1 SNHLY and CDR2 FYNNEI. The V end was cut by 5 bases, the J end by 12 bases, with 16 bases between. The CDR3 totals 12 residues. The DNA of the CDR3 is TGTGCCAGCAGTACCTACGGCCCCTTAGACACCTTC. Its translation is CASSTYGPLDTF.

The V gene is TRBV19, the J gene TRBJ2-5; a possible D gene is TRBD2 (6 bases). Trimming removed 4 bases from V and 4 bases from J, with 13 bases in between. The CDR3 has 14 amino acids. Germline assignment: CDR1 LNHDA and CDR2 SQIVND (reference sequence). CDR3 sequence reads: CASSTGRLGETQYF. The CDR3 region has the DNA TGTGCCAGTAGTACGGGGAGGCTTGGAGAGACCCAGTACTTC.

This clonotype occurred a few times. The chain has TRBV29-1 and TRBJ2-7; weak D call: TRBD1 (5 bases). Trimming took 0 bases from V and 4 from J, leaving 16 bases between them. This CDR3 is built from 15 residues. Germline-derived CDR1 and CDR2 are SQVTM and ANQGSEA. CDR3 sequence (DNA): TGCAGCGTTGAAGATCCTGGACATTATCCTTACGAGCAGTACTTC. Translating it yields CSVEDPGHYPYEQYF.

The V and J genes are TRBV4-3 and TRBJ2-1; 10 nucleotides match TRBD2. The germline V gene encodes CDR1 LGHNA and CDR2 YSLEER. V lost 3 bases and J lost 2; bases outside the gene matches: 7. The CDR3 totals 17 residues. CDR3 bases: TGCGCCAGCAGCCATAGGGCTAGCGGGAGTCCCTACAATGAGCAGTTCTTC. It encodes CASSHRASGSPYNEQFF.

The chain links TRBV4-1 to TRBJ2-3, with a tentative D call TRBD2 (5 bases). Germline CDR1 is MGHRA and CDR2 is YSYEKL. This CDR3 is built from 14 residues. The V gene lost 4 bases and the J gene lost 6 bases, with 14 bases spanning the gap. CDR3 protein: CASSLGSSRDTQYF. The CDR3 DNA is TGCGCCAGCAGCCTAGGGAGTTCACGCGATACGCAGTATTTT.

The V call is TRBV7-9, the J call TRBJ1-2, with TRBD1 identical over 7 bases. CDR1 is SEHNR and CDR2 is FQNEAQ in the germline V gene (reference sequence). The V and J ends lost 5 bases and 2 bases, in that order; junction bases with no gene match: 11. The CDR3 extends over 16 amino acids. The CDR3 protein is CASSPPGPGQNYGYTF. As DNA, the CDR3 is TGTGCCAGCAGCCCACCGGGGCCGGGACAGAACTATGGCTACACCTTC.

The table lists this clonotype with a few counts. This chain uses TRBV6-1 with TRBJ2-1; D is tentatively TRBD1 or TRBD2 (5 bases each). The germline CDR1 and CDR2 sequences are MNHNS and SASEGT. The CDR3 length is 15 residues. V was pared by 0 bases and J by 1 base, with 7 bases between. The CDR3 bases are TGTGCCAGCAGTGAAGCTTGGGGGTCCTACAATGAGCAGTTCTTC. This gives the protein CASSEAWGSYNEQFF.

V usage is TRBV30 and J usage is TRBJ2-4; D call uncertain. This CDR3 region has 14 residues. The ends were cut back, 2 bases at V and 1 base at J, with 9 bases in the middle. Germline CDR1 GTSNPN, CDR2 SVGIG (reference sequence). The DNA of the CDR3 is TGTGCCTGGAGTTTCTCGGTGGCCAAAAACATTCAGTACTTC. Residues: CAWSFSVAKNIQYF.

The V and J genes are TRBV15 and TRBJ2-5; no reliable D call. V was shortened by 0 bases and J by 4 bases, with 6 bases between the two germline ends. CDR1 and CDR2 from the germline V gene are LNHNV and YYDKDF (reference sequence). The CDR3 covers 13 residues. CDR3 bases: TGTGCCACCAGCAGAGACCCGGGAGAGACCCAGTACTTC. It yields the protein CATSRDPGETQYF.

The gene calls are TRBV19 and TRBJ1-5; 9 bases align to TRBD1. CDR1 LNHDA and CDR2 SQIVND come from the germline V gene (reference sequence). V lost 5 bases, J lost 4 bases, and 9 bases stayed unmatched. The CDR3 has 16 residues. CDR3 nucleotides: TGTGCCAGTAGTCGGGGTGACAGGGGGATTAATCAGCCCCAGCATTTT. Amino acids: CASSRGDRGINQPQHF.

The sample holds a few counts of this clonotype. The rearrangement joins TRBV6-1 to TRBJ1-5; TRBD1 might be the D (5 bases). Germline lookup yields CDR1 MNHNS and CDR2 SASEGT. CDR3 length: 15 residues. The germline V and J ends were trimmed by 5 bases and 1 base, with 12 bases remaining between them. CDR3: CASSPRGGSNQPQHF. CDR3 DNA: TGTGCCAGCAGTCCTCGGGGGGGGAGCAATCAGCCCCAGCATTTT.

The rearrangement joins TRBV10-3 to TRBJ2-3; D is perhaps TRBD1 (5 bases). From germline, CDR1 is ENHRY and CDR2 SYGVKD. CDR3 size: 15 residues. Deletions cut 6 bases from V and 5 bases from J, with 18 bases between. CDR3 coding DNA: TGTGCCATCAGCTCCGTAGGGGCCCTTCAAGATACGCAGTATTTT. This gives the protein CAISSVGALQDTQYF.

The chain is built from TRBV5-4 and TRBJ2-5; 8 nucleotides line up with TRBD1. V lost 3 bases, J lost 6 bases, and 7 bases stayed unmatched. The CDR3 is 14 amino acids. Germline V gene lookup returns CDR1 SGHNT and CDR2 YYREEE (reference sequence). The chain's CDR3 is CASSSGQGWQTQYF. The CDR3 DNA sequence: TGTGCCAGCAGCTCAGGACAGGGTTGGCAGACCCAGTACTTC. Variable domain in full (rest from reference TRBV5-4 and TRBJ2-5): ETGVTQSPTHLIKTRGQQVTLRCSSQSGHNTVSWYQQALGQGPQFIFQYYREEENGRGNFPPRFSGLQFPNYSSELNVNALELDDSALYLCASSSGQGWQTQYFGPGTRLLVL.

The chain has TRBV9 and TRBJ1-6; TRBD1 matches at 7 bases. This CDR3 is 15 amino acids long. Germline CDR1 reads SGDLS; CDR2 reads YYNGEE. Losses at the gene ends were 2 bases for V and 7 bases for J; bases not matched to a gene: 6. The CDR3 sequence: CASSVSQQGNSPLHF. The CDR3 DNA reads TGTGCCAGCAGCGTTTCCCAACAGGGGAATTCACCCCTCCACTTT.

The chain uses TRBV5-8 and TRBJ1-4; 10 bases line up with TRBD1. V shed 4 bases and J 7 bases; nucleotides not matched to a gene: 7. CDR1 SGHTS and CDR2 YDEGEE come from the germline V gene. The CDR3 is made up of 15 amino acids. This CDR3 is CASSPGQGGSEKLFF. The CDR3 nucleotides read TGTGCCAGCAGCCCAGGACAGGGGGGGAGTGAAAAACTGTTTTTT.

V is TRBV29-1 and J is TRBJ2-3, with TRBD1 matching 10 bases. Germline lookup yields CDR1 SQVTM and CDR2 ANQGSEA. The CDR3 totals 16 residues. V lost 0 bases to trimming and J lost 0 bases; unmatched junction nucleotides: 3. The CDR3 loop is CSVEDRTGGSTDTQYF. In nucleotides, the CDR3 is TGCAGCGTTGAAGATCGGACAGGGGGTAGCACAGATACGCAGTATTTT.

The chain couples TRBV20-1 to TRBJ1-2; D is unclear. Germline lookup yields CDR1 DFQATT and CDR2 SNEGSKA (reference sequence). This CDR3 spans 14 amino acids. V was pared by 0 bases and J by 8 bases, with 16 bases between. CDR3 DNA: TGCAGTGCTAGAGATGGGAATCCTAGGGTGGGCTACACCTTC. This translates into CSARDGNPRVGYTF.

This chain connects TRBV21-1 to TRBJ1-6. TRBV21-1 is a pseudogene. The CDR3 loop spans 14 amino acids. In nucleotides, the CDR3 is TGTGCCAGCAGCAAAAGTCTTCTCGATTCACCCCTCCACTTT. It translates to CASSKSLLDSPLHF.

V usage is TRBV13 and J usage is TRBJ1-6, with a weak D call TRBD1 (6 bases). CDR1 and CDR2 from the germline V gene are PRHDT and FYEKMQ (reference sequence). V was trimmed by 1 base and J by 1 base, leaving 11 bases between them. CDR3 length: 17 residues. The CDR3 spells CASSLEGGESYNSPLHF. The CDR3 DNA reads TGTGCCAGCAGCTTAGAAGGGGGGGAGTCCTATAATTCACCCCTCCACTTT.

The V and J genes are TRBV12-5 and TRBJ1-2; 8 nucleotides align to TRBD1. The CDR3 sequence is 13 residues long. The ends lost 4 bases at V and 7 bases at J; junction bases unmatched: 5. The germline V gene encodes CDR1 LGHNT and CDR2 FRNRAP. In nucleotides, the CDR3 is TGTGCTAGTGGTTACGTGGACAGGGCTGGCTACACCTTC. Translation gives CASGYVDRAGYTF.

The gene calls are TRBV18 and TRBJ1-5; D gene ambiguous. This CDR3 is built from 13 residues. The V gene's germline CDR1 is KGHSH and CDR2 LQKENI. Trimming stripped 3 bases from V and 9 bases from J, with 12 bases between. The CDR3 sequence is CASSPQDFGPQHF. CDR3 coding DNA: TGTGCCAGCTCACCCCAGGATTTCGGGCCCCAGCATTTT.

V gene TRBV7-2 combines with J gene TRBJ2-1; 7 bases match TRBD1. Germline CDR1 is SGHTA and CDR2 is FQGNSA. This CDR3 region has 14 residues. Germline trimming cut 7 bases from V and 0 bases from J; bases unmatched to any gene: 3. In nucleotides, the CDR3 is TGTGCCAGCAAAGGGGGCCTCTCCTACAATGAGCAGTTCTTC. This gives the protein CASKGGLSYNEQFF.

The V call is TRBV28, the J call TRBJ1-1, with unresolved D. The V and J ends lost 7 bases and 10 bases respectively, with 10 bases between them. Per germline, CDR1 MDHEN and CDR2 SYDVKM. The CDR3 runs 10 residues. DNA for the CDR3: TGTGCCAGCACCGGAACGGCAGCTTTCTTT. This codes for CASTGTAAFF.

V and J are TRBV30 and TRBJ1-4; 9 bases fit TRBD1. This CDR3 is 14 amino acids long. J lost 7 bases, V lost 4 bases, and 7 bases had no gene match. CDR1 and CDR2 from the germline V gene are GTSNPN and SVGIG (reference sequence). Here the CDR3 reads CAWKGTGIGEKLFF. The CDR3 bases are TGTGCCTGGAAGGGGACAGGGATAGGTGAAAAACTGTTTTTT.

The chain uses TRBV7-9 and TRBJ1-2, with no clear D. Germline V gene data show CDR1 as SEHNR and CDR2 as FQNEAQ (reference sequence). The V gene lost 7 bases and the J gene lost 3 bases, with 9 bases spanning the gap. The CDR3 contains 12 residues. The CDR3 nucleotides are TGTGCCAGCACCACCACAGACTATGGCTACACCTTC. Its translation is CASTTTDYGYTF.

V is TRBV29-1 and J is TRBJ2-5; TRBD2 aligns across 14 bases. CDR3 length: 16 amino acids. The V gene end was trimmed by 6 bases and the J gene end by 5 bases; junction bases not matched to a gene: 11. Germline lookup yields CDR1 SQVTM and CDR2 ANQGSEA. The CDR3 region has the DNA TGCAGCGTCCAGAGGACTAGCGGGAGGATCATCGAGACCCAGTACTTC. It encodes CSVQRTSGRIIETQYF.